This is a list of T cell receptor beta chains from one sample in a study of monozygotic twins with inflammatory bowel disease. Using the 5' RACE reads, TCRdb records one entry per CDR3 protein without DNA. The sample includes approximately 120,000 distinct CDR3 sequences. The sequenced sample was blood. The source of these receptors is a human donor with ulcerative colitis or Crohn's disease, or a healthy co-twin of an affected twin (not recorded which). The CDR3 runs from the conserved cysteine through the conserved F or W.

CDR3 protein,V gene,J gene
CAISTSGGSYEQYF,TRBV10-3,TRBJ2-7
CAISGLSTDTQYF,TRBV10-3,TRBJ2-3
CSARGALGEAFF,TRBV20-1,TRBJ1-1
CASSLTADYNEQFF,TRBV7-2,TRBJ2-1
CSARESGGRATDEQFF,TRBV20-1,TRBJ2-1
CASSLETGELFF,TRBV11-1,TRBJ2-2
CASSYSTGAIQYF,TRBV5-1,TRBJ2-4
CASSVAPAGGQPQHF,TRBV9,TRBJ1-5
CASSSSFNTGELFF,TRBV9,TRBJ2-2
CASSYTGTEQYF,TRBV6-5,TRBJ2-7
CAIRGQGGTYEQYF,TRBV10-3,TRBJ2-7
CASSPGRNTEAFF,TRBV7-2,TRBJ1-1
CSVADRADQPQHF,TRBV29-1,TRBJ1-5
CASRGGPEETQYF,TRBV5-1,TRBJ2-5
CASSFDSFNYGYTF,TRBV12-3/TRBV12-4,TRBJ1-2
CASSLETDRASYEQYF,TRBV5-1,TRBJ2-7
CSAKEAGGVAYEQYF,TRBV20-1,TRBJ2-7
CASSQEHNGAEAFF,TRBV4-2,TRBJ1-1
CASNPRGANTDTQYF,TRBV12-3/TRBV12-4,TRBJ2-3
CASSLGPQGSGELFF,TRBV5-1,TRBJ2-2
CASSFQRHGNEQFF,TRBV7-2,TRBJ2-1
CASSPGQLYEQYF,TRBV7-9,TRBJ2-7
CASGDSLSGNTIYF,TRBV25-1,TRBJ1-3
CASMVGTTSYEQYF,TRBV5-1,TRBJ2-7
CASSSLGRFLRF,TRBV28,TRBJ2-5
CASSRGTGTSLTDTQYF,TRBV23-1,TRBJ2-3
CASSATGTNTGELFF,TRBV7-8,TRBJ2-2
CASSRPVGTKIYTQYF,TRBV12-3/TRBV12-4,TRBJ2-3